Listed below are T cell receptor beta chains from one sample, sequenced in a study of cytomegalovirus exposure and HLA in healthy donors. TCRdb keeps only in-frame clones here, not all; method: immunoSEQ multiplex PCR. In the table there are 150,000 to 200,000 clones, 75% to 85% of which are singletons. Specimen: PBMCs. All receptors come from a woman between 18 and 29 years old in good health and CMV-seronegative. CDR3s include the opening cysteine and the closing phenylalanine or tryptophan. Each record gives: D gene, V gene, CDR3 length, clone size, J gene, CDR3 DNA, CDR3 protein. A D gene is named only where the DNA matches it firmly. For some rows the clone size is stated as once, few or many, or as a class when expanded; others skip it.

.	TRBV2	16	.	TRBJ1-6	TGTGCCAGCAGTGAAGCGCTTCGGGTCTATAATTCACCCCTCCACTTT	CASSEALRVYNSPLHF
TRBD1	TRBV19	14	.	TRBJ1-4	TGTGCCAGTAGTATCAGGGGGCCGCGGGAAAAACTGTTTTTT	CASSIRGPREKLFF
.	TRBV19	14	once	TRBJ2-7	TGTGCCAGCTCAACATCGCCTCAGGGGAACGAGCAGTACTTC	CASSTSPQGNEQYF
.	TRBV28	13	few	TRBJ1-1	TGTGCCAGCAGTTTAAGCGAGTACACTGAAGCTTTCTTT	CASSLSEYTEAFF
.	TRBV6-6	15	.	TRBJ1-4	TGTGCCAGCACCTCGACAGGATCGACTAATGAAAAACTGTTTTTT	CASTSTGSTNEKLFF
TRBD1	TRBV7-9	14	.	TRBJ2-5	TGTGCCAGCAGCCCCCGGACAGGGGGGGAGACCCAGTACTTC	CASSPRTGGETQYF
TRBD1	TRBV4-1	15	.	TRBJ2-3	TGCGCCAGCAGACAAGAAAGACAGGGAACGGATACGCAGTATTTT	CASRQERQGTDTQYF
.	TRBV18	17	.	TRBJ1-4	TGTGCCAGCTCACCATACACCCGGAGAGGAACTAATGAAAAACTGTTTTTT	CASSPYTRRGTNEKLFF
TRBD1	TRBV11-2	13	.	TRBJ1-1	TGTGCCAGCAGCGCCCAGGGGGGCACTGAAGCTTTCTTT	CASSAQGGTEAFF
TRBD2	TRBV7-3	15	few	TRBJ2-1	TGTGCCAGCAGCTTCACTAGCGGGGGATACAATGAGCAGTTCTTC	CASSFTSGGYNEQFF
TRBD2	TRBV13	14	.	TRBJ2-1	TGTGCCAGCAGCCTGCGGGAGGACGGCGATGAGCAGTTCTTC	CASSLREDGDEQFF
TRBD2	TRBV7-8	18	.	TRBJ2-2	TGTGCCAGCAGCTTACCCCGTGCTAGCGGGGTGAACACCGGGGAGCTGTTTTTT	CASSLPRASGVNTGELFF
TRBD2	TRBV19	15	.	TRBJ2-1	TGTGCCAGTAGTATTAACGCGGGAGCCTACAATGAGCAGTTCTTC	CASSINAGAYNEQFF
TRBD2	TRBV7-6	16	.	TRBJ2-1	TGTGCCAGCAGCCCGAGGACTAGCGGGGTTTACAATGAGCAGTTCTTC	CASSPRTSGVYNEQFF
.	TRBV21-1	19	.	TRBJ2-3	TGTGCCAGCAGCTCAGGTAAGGGACTAGCGGGCCTATGGGCAGATACGCAGTATTTT	CASSSGKGLAGLWADTQYF
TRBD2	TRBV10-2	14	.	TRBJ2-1	TGCGCCAGCAGAGCGGGGGGACCCTACAATGAGCAGTTCTTC	CASRAGGPYNEQFF
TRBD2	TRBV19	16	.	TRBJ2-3	TGTGCCAGTAGTTTGGCTAGCGGGGGGGCTACAGATACGCAGTATTTT	CASSLASGGATDTQYF
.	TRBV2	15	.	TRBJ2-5	TGTGCCAGCAGTGAGAACGGGGGGCCCGAGGAGACCCAGTACTTC	CASSENGGPEETQYF
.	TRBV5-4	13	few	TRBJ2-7	TGTGCCAGCAGCTGGGGGCGAGACTACGAGCAGTACTTC	CASSWGRDYEQYF
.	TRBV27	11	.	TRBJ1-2	TGTGCCAGCGGCGGTGGATATGGCTACACCTTC	CASGGGYGYTF
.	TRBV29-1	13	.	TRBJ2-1	TGCAGCGTTGATCCCCTGGCGGCAGATGAGCAGTTCTTC	CSVDPLAADEQFF
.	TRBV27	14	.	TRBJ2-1	TGTGCCAGCAGTATATGGACACAGGGTAATGAGCAGTTCTTC	CASSIWTQGNEQFF
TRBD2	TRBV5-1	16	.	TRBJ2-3	TGCGCCAGCAGCCCTGGGGGCGGGGGGAGCACAGATACGCAGTATTTT	CASSPGGGGSTDTQYF
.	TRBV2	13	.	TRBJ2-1	TGTGCCAGCACTCAGGGTGGGGTCGATGAGCAGTTCTTC	CASTQGGVDEQFF
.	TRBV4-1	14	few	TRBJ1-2	TGCGCCAGCAGCCAAGAGACAGCTAACTATGGCTACACCTTC	CASSQETANYGYTF
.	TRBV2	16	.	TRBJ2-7	TGTGCCAGCAGTGCCATTAGCGGCCAGAGCTCCTACGAGCAGTACTTC	CASSAISGQSSYEQYF
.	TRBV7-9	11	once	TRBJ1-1	TGTGCCAGCGACAGAGGCAGGGTGGTTGTCTTT	CASDRGRVVVF
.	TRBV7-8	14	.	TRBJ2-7	TGTGCCAGCACCCCCGGGGAATACTCCTACGAGCAGTACTTC	CASTPGEYSYEQYF
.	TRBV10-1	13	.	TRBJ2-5	TGCGCCAGCAGTGATGGGGGCGCAGAGACCCAGTACTTC	CASSDGGAETQYF
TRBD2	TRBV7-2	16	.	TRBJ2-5	TGTGCCAGCAGCTGGGGGACTAGCGGGAGCCAAGAGACCCAGTACTTC	CASSWGTSGSQETQYF
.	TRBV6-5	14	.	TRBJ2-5	TGTGCCAGCAGTTCCCCGGGAAGCAGGGAGACCCAGTACTTC	CASSSPGSRETQYF
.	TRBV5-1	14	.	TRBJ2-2	TGCGCCAGCAGCCCCGGGACTAACACCGGGGAGCTGTTTTTT	CASSPGTNTGELFF
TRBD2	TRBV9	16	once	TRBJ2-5	TGTGCCAGCAGCCCGACTAGCGGGGCCCTAGGGGAGACCCAGTACTTC	CASSPTSGALGETQYF
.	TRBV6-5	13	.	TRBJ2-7	TGTGCCAGCAGTGCCTCAGGAAACTACGAGCAGTACTTC	CASSASGNYEQYF
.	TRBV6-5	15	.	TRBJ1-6	TGTGCCAGCAGTTACTCGAGCAGGGGAAATTCACCCCTCCACTTT	CASSYSSRGNSPLHF
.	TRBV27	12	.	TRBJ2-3	TGTGCCAGCAGTTTAGTCGGGGGTACGCAGTATTTT	CASSLVGGTQYF
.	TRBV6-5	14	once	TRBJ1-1	TGTGCCAGCAGTTACTCCGAGACAATCCATGAAGCTTTCTTT	CASSYSETIHEAFF
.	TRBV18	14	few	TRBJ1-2	TGTGCCAGCTCACCACCGGCAGGGAACTATGGCTACACCTTC	CASSPPAGNYGYTF
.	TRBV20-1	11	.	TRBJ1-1	TGCAGTGCTACAGGGAACACTGAAGCTTTCTTT	CSATGNTEAFF
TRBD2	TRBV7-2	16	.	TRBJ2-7	TGTGCCAGCAGCTTAGCGCTCGCGGGGGGAAGCCACGAGCAGTACTTC	CASSLALAGGSHEQYF
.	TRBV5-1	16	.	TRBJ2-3	TGCGCCAGCACCCGCCAGCCAGCGGGCAGCACAGATACGCAGTATTTT	CASTRQPAGSTDTQYF
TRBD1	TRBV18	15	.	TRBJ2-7	TGTGCCAGCTCACCACCGGGACAGGGTCAGTACGAGCAGTACTTC	CASSPPGQGQYEQYF
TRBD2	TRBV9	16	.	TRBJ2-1	TGTGCCAGCAGCGCCAGACTAGCGGGGGCATACAATGAGCAGTTCTTC	CASSARLAGAYNEQFF
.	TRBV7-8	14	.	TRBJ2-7	TGTGCCAGCAGCTTCGCTAGCGACCGATACGAGCAGTACTTC	CASSFASDRYEQYF
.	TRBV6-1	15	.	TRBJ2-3	TGTGCCAGCAGTGACCCCCAGGCTTTGTCAGATACGCAGTATTTT	CASSDPQALSDTQYF
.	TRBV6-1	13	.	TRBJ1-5	TGTGCCAGCAGGGGGCAGGGCAATCAGCCCCAGCATTTT	CASRGQGNQPQHF